These 23 T cell receptor beta chains were all obtained from the same sample, sequenced in a study of Ad26.COV2.S vaccination and SARS-CoV-2 variants (dated by TCRdb to the early 2020s). This specimen's time point label, per the study, means: individuals recovered from natural SARS-CoV-2 infection. Receptors were amplified or captured by the immunoSEQ multiplex PCR assay. Not all clones reach the TCRdb copy of this immuneACCESS table, which keeps in-frame sequences only. Checked studies attribute under half of the gap to unresolved V genes and leave the rest unexplained. This sample lists about 97,000 clones; around three quarters were detected once. 17% of the sample is in the top ten clones. Sample: peripheral blood, taken after recovery from COVID-19. The receptors shown here come from a human donor who had recovered from COVID-19.

There are a few counts of this clone. This chain uses TRBV9 with TRBJ2-4; D possibly uses TRBD1 or TRBD2 (6 bases each). The CDR3 runs 14 residues. V was clipped by 0 bases and J by 8 bases, with 12 bases between them. Germline V gene lookup returns CDR1 SGDLS and CDR2 YYNGEE. Here the CDR3 reads CASSVGGGGDIQYF. In nucleotides, the CDR3 is TGTGCCAGCAGCGTAGGAGGGGGAGGCGACATTCAGTACTTC.

This clone was observed a single time. The chain links TRBV28 to TRBJ1-1; TRBD1 matches at 7 bases. CDR1 MDHEN and CDR2 SYDVKM come from the germline V gene. The length of the CDR3 is 15 residues. V was clipped by 2 bases and J by 0 bases; unmatched bases: 3. The CDR3, as DNA: TGTGCCAGCAGTTTAGCGGGACAGTTGAACACTGAAGCTTTCTTT. Residues: CASSLAGQLNTEAFF. The variable domain in full, completed from reference TRBV28 and TRBJ1-1, reads DVKVTQSSRYLVKRTGEKVFLECVQDMDHENMFWYRQDPGLGLRLIYFSYDVKMKEKGDIPEGYSVSREKKERFSLILESASTNQTSMYLCASSLAGQLNTEAFFGQGTRLTVV.

The chain has TRBV5-1 and TRBJ1-2, with D possibly TRBD1 on 6 matching bases. V lost 4 bases and J 3 bases, leaving 19 bases between the germline ends. Germline CDR1 and CDR2: SGHRS and YFSETQ. The CDR3 is 16 residues long. In DNA, the CDR3 is TGCGCCAGCAGCCCCCCAGGGGCCCGGGCGGACTATGGCTACACCTTC. Protein: CASSPPGARADYGYTF.

V gene TRBV7-9 combines with J gene TRBJ2-3, with D hard to call. This CDR3 is 15 amino acids long. Germline V lookup: CDR1 SEHNR, CDR2 FQNEAQ (reference sequence). The V end was cut by 5 bases, the J end by 5 bases, with 17 bases between. The CDR3 DNA is TGTGCCAGCAGCCCTAGGGTCCAGGTGGGAGATACGCAGTATTTT. Its protein is CASSPRVQVGDTQYF.

This chain uses TRBV29-1 with TRBJ1-1; the match to TRBD1 covers 7 bases. Trimming at V came to 1 base and at J to 10 bases, leaving 6 bases not matched to a gene. The CDR3 contains 12 residues. Germline CDR1 and CDR2: SQVTM and ANQGSEA. The CDR3 reads CSVEVGQATAFF. The DNA of the CDR3 is TGCAGCGTTGAAGTCGGACAGGCTACAGCTTTCTTT.

This clone is labeled as medium-sized. The DNA for the CDR3 is TGTGCCAGCAGTGAACAGACAGGCTATGGCTACACCTTC. Translating gives CASSEQTGYGYTF. This rearrangement joins TRBV2 to TRBJ1-2; D might be TRBD1 (6 bases). The germline V gene encodes CDR1 SNHLY and CDR2 FYNNEI. This CDR3 has 13 amino acids. Deletions cut 2 bases from V and 4 bases from J, with 8 bases between. Combining the CDR3 with reference TRBV2 and TRBJ1-2 gives the whole variable domain EPEVTQTPSHQVTQMGQEVILRCVPISNHLYFYWYRQILGQKVEFLVSFYNNEISEKSEIFDDQFSVERPDGSNFTLKIRSTKLEDSAMYFCASSEQTGYGYTFGSGTRLTVV.

The chain has TRBV7-2 and TRBJ2-3, with TRBD2 identical over 7 bases. J lost 1 base, V lost 3 bases, and 4 bases had no gene match. The CDR3 spans 15 residues. CDR1 is SGHTA, CDR2 FQGNSA, per germline. CDR3 protein: CASSFPAGGTDTQYF. DNA for the CDR3: TGTGCCAGCAGCTTTCCTGCGGGGGGCACAGATACGCAGTATTTT. Combining the CDR3 with reference TRBV7-2 and TRBJ2-3 gives the whole variable domain GAGVSQSPSNKVTEKGKDVELRCDPISGHTALYWYRQSLGQGLEFLIYFQGNSAPDKSGLPSDRFSAERTGGSVSTLTIQRTQQEDSAVYLCASSFPAGGTDTQYFGPGTRLTVL.

V and J are TRBV4-3 and TRBJ2-7; 8 bases are a match to TRBD2. The V gene's germline CDR1 is LGHNA and CDR2 YSLEER. The CDR3 loop spans 15 amino acids. V lost 3 bases and J lost 2; bases outside the gene matches: 6. The CDR3 region is CASSHQRGTPYEQYF. The CDR3 DNA sequence: TGCGCCAGCAGCCACCAGCGGGGGACTCCCTACGAGCAGTACTTC.

This clone was counted only a few times. V is TRBV2 and J is TRBJ1-3, with TRBD1 matching 9 bases. With V trimmed by 4 bases and J by 0 bases, 7 bases remained unmatched. The CDR3 is 17 residues long. Germline-derived CDR1 and CDR2 are SNHLY and FYNNEI. Here the CDR3 DNA reads TGTGCCAGCAGTGGGGACAGGGATTTTAGCTCTGGAAACACCATATATTTT. Translating it yields CASSGDRDFSSGNTIYF.

The rearrangement links TRBV6-5 to TRBJ1-5; D is possibly TRBD1 (5 bases). Germline V CDR1 and CDR2: MNHEY, SVGAGI. V was shortened by 7 bases and J by 0 bases, with 13 bases between the two germline ends. The CDR3 loop spans 15 amino acids. CDR3 residues: CASTEMGHSNQPQHF. Written as DNA, the CDR3 is TGTGCCAGCACCGAGATGGGGCATAGCAATCAGCCCCAGCATTTT.

The J gene is TRBJ1-3, the V gene TRBV6-1; 7 bases align to TRBD1. After removal of 2 bases from V and 0 bases from J, the junction contained 4 bases not matched to a gene. The CDR3 totals 16 residues. The germline V gene has CDR1 MNHNS and CDR2 SASEGT. The CDR3 sequence is CASSEQDRPSGNTIYF. The CDR3 DNA reads TGTGCCAGCAGTGAACAGGACAGGCCCTCTGGAAACACCATATATTTT.

The rearrangement joins TRBV6-2 or TRBV6-3 to TRBJ2-3; D is unresolved. Trimming removed 2 bases at V and 4 bases at J, with 4 bases between. Germline-derived CDR1 and CDR2 are MNHEY and SVGEGT. This CDR3 region has 12 residues. The CDR3 DNA sequence: TGTGCCAGCAGTTACCCCCCAGATACGCAGTATTTT. Translation gives CASSYPPDTQYF.

The chain links TRBV6-5 to TRBJ1-5, with TRBD1 identical over 9 bases. Per germline, CDR1 MNHEY and CDR2 SVGAGI. V dropped 6 bases and J dropped 6; count of bases not matched to a gene: 9. This CDR3 region has 15 residues. The CDR3 DNA is TGTGCCAGCAGCGCGCGACAGGGGGTTTTTCAGCCCCAGCATTTT. Translated, it gives CASSARQGVFQPQHF.

This clone was counted a few times. The chain has TRBV19 and TRBJ1-5; D gene unclear. CDR3 length: 12 residues. The germline V and J ends were trimmed by 6 bases and 6 bases, with 9 bases remaining between them. Germline V gives CDR1 LNHDA, CDR2 SQIVND (reference sequence). The DNA of the CDR3 is TGTGCCAGTAGCAGGCGGGCTCAGCCCCAGCATTTT. It specifies CASSRRAQPQHF.

V and J are TRBV6-1 and TRBJ1-2, with D unresolved. Trimming took 3 bases from V and 8 from J, leaving 19 bases between them. CDR1 MNHNS and CDR2 SASEGT come from the germline V gene. CDR3 length equals 15 residues. CDR3 residues: CASSDHPEGTRGYTF. The CDR3 DNA is TGTGCCAGCAGTGACCATCCTGAGGGAACTCGCGGCTACACCTTC.

This clone is a singleton in its sample. The V call is TRBV6-6, the J call TRBJ1-1, with TRBD1 identical over 7 bases. The V and J ends lost 0 bases and 6 bases, in that order; junction bases with no gene match: 7. The CDR3 sequence is 15 residues long. Germline CDR1 MNHNY, CDR2 SVGAGI (reference sequence). As DNA, the CDR3 is TGTGCCAGCAGTTACTCGGGGCAGGGGGTAGCTGAAGCTTTCTTT. Encoded protein: CASSYSGQGVAEAFF.

The rearrangement joins TRBV20-1 to TRBJ1-2; D is undetermined. Germline CDR1 DFQATT, CDR2 SNEGSKA (reference sequence). The length of the CDR3 is 11 residues. V shed 6 bases and J shed 2 bases, with 7 bases lying between them. This CDR3 reads CSASVNYGYTF. The CDR3 bases are TGCAGTGCATCAGTGAACTATGGCTACACCTTC.

The J gene is TRBJ2-3, the V gene TRBV30; 8 bases agree with TRBD2. Germline assignment: CDR1 GTSNPN and CDR2 SVGIG (reference sequence). This CDR3 has 13 amino acids. V dropped 4 bases and J dropped 4; count of bases not matched to a gene: 4. This chain's CDR3 is CAWNVGGADTQYF. In DNA form, the CDR3 reads TGTGCCTGGAATGTCGGGGGGGCAGATACGCAGTATTTT.

This clone showed up just once. Because it lacks the conserved phenylalanine or tryptophan at the end, this CDR3 is likely a read error. It is unclear where the CDR3 begins or ends on the DNA, so no DNA is shown, and the CDR3 is as TCRdb lists it. V gene TRBV12-3 or TRBV12-4 combines with J gene TRBJ1-5. The CDR3 length is 10 residues, termini included. This CDR3 is CASSLWPQET.

The chain employs TRBV12-1 and TRBJ1-2; the table gives TRBD1 as D, unverified against the DNA. TRBV12-1 is annotated as a pseudogene. The CDR3 has 18 amino acids. CDR3 bases: TGTGCCAGCAGCCCACCCACATTAGGGGACAGCCCCTCCTATGGCTACACCTTC. Translation gives CASSPPTLGDSPSYGYTF.

This clone was seen repeatedly, ten times or more. The chain links TRBV5-5 to TRBJ2-6; D is possibly TRBD1 (5 bases). Trimming pared 0 bases from V and 0 bases from J, leaving 13 bases between. The CDR3 runs 18 residues. The germline V gene has CDR1 SGHKS and CDR2 YYEKEE (reference sequence). The CDR3 bases are TGTGCCAGCAGCTTGGGGCACAGGTCAACCTCTGGGGCCAACGTCCTGACTTTC. Its protein product is CASSLGHRSTSGANVLTF. The full variable domain, its missing parts supplied by reference TRBV5-5 and TRBJ2-6, is DAGVTQSPTHLIKTRGQQVTLRCSPISGHKSVSWYQQVLGQGPQFIFQYYEKEERGRGNFPDRFSARQFPNYSSELNVNALLLGDSALYLCASSLGHRSTSGANVLTFGAGSRLTVL.

This chain connects TRBV30 to TRBJ2-1; D is unresolved. The CDR3 loop spans 15 amino acids. Germline V lookup: CDR1 GTSNPN, CDR2 SVGIG (reference sequence). V shed 3 bases and J shed 0 bases, with 12 bases lying between them. CDR3 DNA sequence: TGTGCCTGGAGGAGATTATTTAGCTCCTACAATGAGCAGTTCTTC. Translated, it gives CAWRRLFSSYNEQFF.

This chain links TRBV27 with TRBJ1-1, with D maybe TRBD1 (6 bases). Germline V CDR1 and CDR2: MNHEY, SMNVEV (reference sequence). Trimming shortened V by 1 base and J by 4 bases, and 16 bases separated the two germline ends. This CDR3 comprises 16 residues. CDR3 in amino acids: CASSLYRLSGATEAFF. CDR3 DNA sequence: TGTGCCAGCAGTTTATATCGTTTGTCAGGGGCCACTGAAGCTTTCTTT.